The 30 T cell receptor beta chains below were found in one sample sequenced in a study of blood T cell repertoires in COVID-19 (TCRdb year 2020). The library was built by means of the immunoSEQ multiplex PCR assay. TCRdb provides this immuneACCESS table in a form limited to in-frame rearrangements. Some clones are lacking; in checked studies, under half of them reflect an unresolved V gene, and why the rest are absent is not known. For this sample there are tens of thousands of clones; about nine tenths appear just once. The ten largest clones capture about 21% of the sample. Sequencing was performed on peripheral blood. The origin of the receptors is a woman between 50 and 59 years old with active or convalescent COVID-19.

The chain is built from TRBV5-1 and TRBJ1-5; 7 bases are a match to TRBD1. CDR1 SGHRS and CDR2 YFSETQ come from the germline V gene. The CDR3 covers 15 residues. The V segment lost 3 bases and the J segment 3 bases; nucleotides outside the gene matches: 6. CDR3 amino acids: CASSSTGHPNQPQHF. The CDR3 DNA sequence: TGCGCCAGCAGCTCGACAGGGCACCCCAATCAGCCCCAGCATTTT.

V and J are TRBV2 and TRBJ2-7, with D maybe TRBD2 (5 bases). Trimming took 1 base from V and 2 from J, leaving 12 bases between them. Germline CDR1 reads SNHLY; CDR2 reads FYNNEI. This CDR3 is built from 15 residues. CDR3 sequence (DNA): TGTGCCAGCAGTGAAGAGGACTCGTACGCCTACGAGCAGTACTTC. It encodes CASSEEDSYAYEQYF.

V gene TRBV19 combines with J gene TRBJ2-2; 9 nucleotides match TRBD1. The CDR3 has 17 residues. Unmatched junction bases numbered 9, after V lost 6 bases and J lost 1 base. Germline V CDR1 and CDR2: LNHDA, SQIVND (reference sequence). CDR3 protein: CASRSPVGQGNTGELFF. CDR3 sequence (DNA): TGTGCCAGTAGATCCCCCGTGGGACAGGGGAACACCGGGGAGCTGTTTTTT.

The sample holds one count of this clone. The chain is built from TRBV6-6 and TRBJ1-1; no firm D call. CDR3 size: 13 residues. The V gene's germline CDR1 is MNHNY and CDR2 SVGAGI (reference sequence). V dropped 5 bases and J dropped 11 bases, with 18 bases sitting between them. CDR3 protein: CASSPNPTGGAFF. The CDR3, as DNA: TGTGCCAGCAGTCCCAATCCGACGGGCGGGGCTTTCTTT.

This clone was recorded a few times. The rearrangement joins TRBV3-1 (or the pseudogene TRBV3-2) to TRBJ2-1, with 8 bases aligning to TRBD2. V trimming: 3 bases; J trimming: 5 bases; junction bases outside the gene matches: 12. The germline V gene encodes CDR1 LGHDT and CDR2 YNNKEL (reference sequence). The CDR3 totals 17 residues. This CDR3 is CASSHYPGTSGHNEQFF. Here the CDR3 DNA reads TGTGCCAGCAGCCACTACCCTGGTACTAGCGGACACAATGAGCAGTTCTTC.

The CDR3 loop reads CASSGTSGTDTQYF. In DNA form, the CDR3 reads TGTGCCAGCAGCGGGACTAGCGGCACAGATACGCAGTATTTT. The chain uses TRBV6-5 and TRBJ2-3, with 10 positions matching TRBD2. The junction had 1 base not matched to a gene; V was cut back by 6 bases and J by 1 base. CDR1 is MNHEY, CDR2 SVGAGI, per germline. CDR3 length equals 14 residues.

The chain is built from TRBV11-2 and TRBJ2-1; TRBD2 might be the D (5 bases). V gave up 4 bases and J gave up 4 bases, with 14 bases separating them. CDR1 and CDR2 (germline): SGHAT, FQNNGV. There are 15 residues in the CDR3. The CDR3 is CASSSTLSAYNEQFF. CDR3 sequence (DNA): TGTGCCAGCAGCTCCACTCTTAGCGCATACAATGAGCAGTTCTTC.

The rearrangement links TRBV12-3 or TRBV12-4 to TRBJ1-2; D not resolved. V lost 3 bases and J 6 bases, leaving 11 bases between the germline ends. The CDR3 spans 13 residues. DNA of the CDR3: TGTGCCAGCAGTTTTGTGGCTCATCATGGCTACACCTTC. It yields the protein CASSFVAHHGYTF.

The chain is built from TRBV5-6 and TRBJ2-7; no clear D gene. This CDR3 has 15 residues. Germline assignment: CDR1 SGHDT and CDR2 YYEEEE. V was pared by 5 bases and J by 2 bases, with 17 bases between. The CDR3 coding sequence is TGTGCCAGCAGTGATGAGACTGACGAGACCTACGAGCAGTACTTC. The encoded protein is CASSDETDETYEQYF.

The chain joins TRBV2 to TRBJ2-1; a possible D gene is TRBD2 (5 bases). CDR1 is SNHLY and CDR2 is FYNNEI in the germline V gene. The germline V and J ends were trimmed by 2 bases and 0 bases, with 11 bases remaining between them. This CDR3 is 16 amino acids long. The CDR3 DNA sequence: TGTGCCAGCAGTGAAATCCCGGGGAGCTCCTACAATGAGCAGTTCTTC. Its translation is CASSEIPGSSYNEQFF.

CDR3 region: CASSSMGLRGAKNIQYF. The DNA of the CDR3 is TGTGCCAGCAGTTCGATGGGACTTCGGGGAGCCAAAAACATTCAGTACTTC. V and J are TRBV27 and TRBJ2-4; possible D gene TRBD2, 6 bases. The V gene's germline CDR1 is MNHEY and CDR2 SMNVEV (reference sequence). The CDR3 is 17 residues long. The ends were cut back, 4 bases at V and 0 bases at J, with 16 bases in the middle.

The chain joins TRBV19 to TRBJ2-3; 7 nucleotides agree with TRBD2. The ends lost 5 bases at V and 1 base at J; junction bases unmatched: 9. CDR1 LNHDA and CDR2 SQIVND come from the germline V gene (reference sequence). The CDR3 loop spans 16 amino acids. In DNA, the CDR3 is TGTGCCAGTAGTCCCTTCGGGCTAGCGGGCACAGATACGCAGTATTTT. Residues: CASSPFGLAGTDTQYF.

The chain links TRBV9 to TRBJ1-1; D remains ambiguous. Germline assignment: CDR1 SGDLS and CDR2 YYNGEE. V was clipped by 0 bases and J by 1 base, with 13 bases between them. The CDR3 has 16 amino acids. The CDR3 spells CASSVADRPGNTEAFF. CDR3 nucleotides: TGTGCCAGCAGCGTAGCAGATAGGCCGGGGAACACTGAAGCTTTCTTT.

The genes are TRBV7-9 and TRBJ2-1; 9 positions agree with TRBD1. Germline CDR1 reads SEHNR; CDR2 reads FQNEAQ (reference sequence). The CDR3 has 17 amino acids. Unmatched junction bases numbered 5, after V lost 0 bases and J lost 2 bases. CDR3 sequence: CASSLANRGPAYNEQFF. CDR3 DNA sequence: TGTGCCAGCAGCTTAGCCAACAGGGGGCCCGCCTACAATGAGCAGTTCTTC.

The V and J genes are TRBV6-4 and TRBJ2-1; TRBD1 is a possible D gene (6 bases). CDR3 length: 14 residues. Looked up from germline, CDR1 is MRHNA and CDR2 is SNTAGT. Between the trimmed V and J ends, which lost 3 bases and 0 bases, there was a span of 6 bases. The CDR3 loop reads CASSEDSSYNEQFF. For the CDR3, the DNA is TGTGCCAGCAGTGAGGACAGCTCCTACAATGAGCAGTTCTTC.

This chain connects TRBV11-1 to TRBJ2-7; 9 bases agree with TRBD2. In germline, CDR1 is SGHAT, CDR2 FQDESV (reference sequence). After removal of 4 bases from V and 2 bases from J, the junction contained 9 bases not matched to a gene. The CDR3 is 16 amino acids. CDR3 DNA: TGTGCCAGCAGCTACTCATCCCGGACTAGCGCCTACGAGCAGTACTTC. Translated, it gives CASSYSSRTSAYEQYF.

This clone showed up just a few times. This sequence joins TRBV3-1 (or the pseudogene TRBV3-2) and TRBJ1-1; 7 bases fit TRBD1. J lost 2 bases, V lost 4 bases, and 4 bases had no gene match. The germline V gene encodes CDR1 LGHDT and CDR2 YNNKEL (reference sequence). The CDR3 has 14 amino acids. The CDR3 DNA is TGTGCCAGCAGCCTACAAGGGGGCAACACTGAAGCTTTCTTT. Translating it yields CASSLQGGNTEAFF.

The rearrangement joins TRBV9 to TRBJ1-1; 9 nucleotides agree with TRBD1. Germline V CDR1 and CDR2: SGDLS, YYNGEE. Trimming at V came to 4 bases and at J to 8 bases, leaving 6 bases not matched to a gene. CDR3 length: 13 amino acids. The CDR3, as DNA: TGTGCCAGCAGCCTGACAGGGGGGCTCGAAGCTTTCTTT. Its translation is CASSLTGGLEAFF.

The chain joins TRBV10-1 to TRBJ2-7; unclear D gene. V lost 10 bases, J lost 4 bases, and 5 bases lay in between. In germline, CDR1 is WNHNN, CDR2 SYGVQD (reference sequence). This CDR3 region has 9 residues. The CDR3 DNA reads TGCGCCAACCAGTACGAGCAGTACTTC. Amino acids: CANQYEQYF.

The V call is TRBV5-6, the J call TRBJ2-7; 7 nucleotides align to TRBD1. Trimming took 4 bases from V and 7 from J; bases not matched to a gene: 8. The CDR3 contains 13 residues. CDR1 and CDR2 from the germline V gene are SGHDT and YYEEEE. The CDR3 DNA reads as TGTGCCAGCAGCCTCAGGGGGACGGGAGAGCAGTACTTC. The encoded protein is CASSLRGTGEQYF.

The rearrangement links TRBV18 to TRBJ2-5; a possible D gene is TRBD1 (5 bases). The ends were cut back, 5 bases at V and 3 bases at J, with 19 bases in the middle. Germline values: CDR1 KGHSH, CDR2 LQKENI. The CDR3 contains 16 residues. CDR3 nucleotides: TGTGCCAGCTCAAGCACAAGCCTGACAGAGAAAGAGACCCAGTACTTC. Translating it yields CASSSTSLTEKETQYF.

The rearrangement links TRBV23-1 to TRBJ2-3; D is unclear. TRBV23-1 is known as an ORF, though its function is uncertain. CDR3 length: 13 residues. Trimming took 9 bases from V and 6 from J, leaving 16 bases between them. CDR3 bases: TGCGCCAGTCGCCGAGAAACCTTGGATACGCAGTATTTT. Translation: CASRRETLDTQYF.

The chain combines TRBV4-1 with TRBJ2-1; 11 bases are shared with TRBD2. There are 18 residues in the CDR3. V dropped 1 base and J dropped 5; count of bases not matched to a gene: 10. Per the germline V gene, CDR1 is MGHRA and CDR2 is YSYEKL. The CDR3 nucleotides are TGCGCCAGCAGCCAAGGTCATATAGCGGGAGGGAGTAACAATGAGCAGTTCTTC. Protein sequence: CASSQGHIAGGSNNEQFF.

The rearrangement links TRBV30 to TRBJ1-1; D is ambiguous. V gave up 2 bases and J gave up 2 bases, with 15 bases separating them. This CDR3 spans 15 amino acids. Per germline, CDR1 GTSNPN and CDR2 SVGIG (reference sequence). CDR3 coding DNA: TGTGCCTGGAGTCAGTGGGAGGCTTTAAACACTGAAGCTTTCTTT. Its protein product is CAWSQWEALNTEAFF.

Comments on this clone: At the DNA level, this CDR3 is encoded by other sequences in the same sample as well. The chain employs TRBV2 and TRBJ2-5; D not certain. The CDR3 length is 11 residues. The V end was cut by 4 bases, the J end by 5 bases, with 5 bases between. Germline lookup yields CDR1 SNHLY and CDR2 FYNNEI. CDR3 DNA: TGTGCCAGCAGTGCTAGGGAGACCCAGTACTTC. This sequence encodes CASSARETQYF.

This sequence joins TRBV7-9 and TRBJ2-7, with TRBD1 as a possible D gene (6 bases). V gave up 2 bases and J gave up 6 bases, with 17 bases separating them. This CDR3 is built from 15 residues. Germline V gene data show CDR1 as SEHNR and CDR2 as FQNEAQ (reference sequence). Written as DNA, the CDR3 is TGTGCCAGCAGCTTACCCGGGACACAGATCGGCGAGCAGTACTTC. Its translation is CASSLPGTQIGEQYF.

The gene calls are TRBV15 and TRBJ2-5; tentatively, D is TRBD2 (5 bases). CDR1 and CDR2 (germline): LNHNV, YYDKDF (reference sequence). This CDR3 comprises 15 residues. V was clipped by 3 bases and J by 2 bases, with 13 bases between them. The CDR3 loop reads CATSSERRTQETQYF. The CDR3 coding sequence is TGTGCCACCAGCAGCGAGCGGAGAACACAAGAGACCCAGTACTTC. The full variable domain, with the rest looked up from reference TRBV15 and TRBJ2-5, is DAMVIQNPRYQVTQFGKPVTLSCSQTLNHNVMYWYQQKSSQAPKLLFHYYDKDFNNEADTPDNFQSRRPNTSFCFLDIRSPGLGDTAMYLCATSSERRTQETQYFGPGTRLLVL.

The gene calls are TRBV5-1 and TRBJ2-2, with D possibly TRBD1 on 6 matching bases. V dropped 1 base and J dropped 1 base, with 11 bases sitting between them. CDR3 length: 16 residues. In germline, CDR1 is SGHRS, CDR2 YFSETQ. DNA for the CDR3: TGCGCCAGCAGCTTGTCCTCGGACAGGAACACCGGGGAGCTGTTTTTT. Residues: CASSLSSDRNTGELFF.

The CDR3 loop is CASSLLTEGLAGGPRKNIQYF. The DNA for the CDR3 is TGTGCCAGCAGCCTCCTCACGGAGGGACTAGCGGGAGGGCCGCGGAAAAACATTCAGTACTTC. The rearrangement joins TRBV3-1 (or the pseudogene TRBV3-2) to TRBJ2-4; TRBD2 matches at 16 bases. The CDR3 totals 21 residues. Germline CDR1 and CDR2: LGHDT and YNNKEL (reference sequence). Trimming at V came to 4 bases and at J to 4 bases, leaving 16 bases not matched to a gene.

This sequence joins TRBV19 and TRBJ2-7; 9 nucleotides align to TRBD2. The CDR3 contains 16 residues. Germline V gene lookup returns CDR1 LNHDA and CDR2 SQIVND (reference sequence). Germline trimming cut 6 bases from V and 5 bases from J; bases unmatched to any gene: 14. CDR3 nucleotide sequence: TGTGCCAGTAGCCCTTCTAGCGGGATGATCGAGCACGAGCAGTACTTC. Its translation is CASSPSSGMIEHEQYF.